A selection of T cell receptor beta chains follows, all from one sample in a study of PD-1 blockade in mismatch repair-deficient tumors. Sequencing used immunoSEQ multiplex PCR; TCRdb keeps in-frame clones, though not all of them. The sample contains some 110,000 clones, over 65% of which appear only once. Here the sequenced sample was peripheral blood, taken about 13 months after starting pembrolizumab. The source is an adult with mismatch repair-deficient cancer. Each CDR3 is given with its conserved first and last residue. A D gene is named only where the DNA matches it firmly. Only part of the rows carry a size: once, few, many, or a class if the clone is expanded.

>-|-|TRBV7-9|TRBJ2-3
CASSPRDTQYF
TGTGCCAGCAGCCCCCGGGATACGCAGTATTTT
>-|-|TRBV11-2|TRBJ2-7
CASSRTQSYEQYF
TGTGCCAGCAGCCGGACACAGAGCTACGAGCAGTACTTC
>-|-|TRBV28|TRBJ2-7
CATTGHSSYEQYF
TGTGCCACTACGGGACACAGCTCCTACGAGCAGTACTTC
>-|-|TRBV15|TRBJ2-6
CATSSRGDDSSGANVLTF
TGTGCCACCAGCAGCCGCGGAGATGACAGCTCTGGGGCCAACGTCCTGACTTTC
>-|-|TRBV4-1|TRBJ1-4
CASSQEGPQGRTNEKLFF
TGCGCCAGCAGCCAAGAAGGCCCGCAGGGTAGGACTAATGAAAAACTGTTTTTT
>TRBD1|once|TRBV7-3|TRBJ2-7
CASSLGGQAAYEQYF
TGTGCCAGCAGCTTAGGGGGACAGGCAGCCTACGAGCAGTACTTC
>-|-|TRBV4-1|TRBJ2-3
CASSQGTTSTDTQYF
TGCGCCAGCAGCCAAGGTACCACCAGCACAGATACGCAGTATTTT
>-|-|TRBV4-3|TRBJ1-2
CASSQDSRTHYGYTF
TGCGCCAGCAGCCAAGATAGCAGGACCCACTATGGCTACACCTTC
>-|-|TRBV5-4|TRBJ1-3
CASSSPTGDSGNTIYF
TGTGCCAGCAGCTCGCCGACGGGGGACTCTGGAAACACCATATATTTT
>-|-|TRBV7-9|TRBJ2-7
CASSQKGQRERYEQYF
TGTGCCAGCAGCCAAAAGGGACAGCGGGAGCGGTACGAGCAGTACTTC
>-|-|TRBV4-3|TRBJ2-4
CASSQERGRMYIQYF
TGCGCCAGCAGCCAAGAGAGGGGCAGGATGTACATTCAGTACTTC
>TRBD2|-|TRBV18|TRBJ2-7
CASSRGLAGEALNEQYF
TGTGCCAGCTCACGCGGACTAGCGGGAGAGGCTCTTAACGAGCAGTACTTC
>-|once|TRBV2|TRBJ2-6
CARGADSGANVLTF
TGTGCCAGGGGAGCCGATTCTGGGGCCAACGTCCTGACTTTC
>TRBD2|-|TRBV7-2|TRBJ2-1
CASIGREGINEQFF
TGTGCCAGCATCGGGCGGGAGGGCATAAATGAGCAGTTCTTC
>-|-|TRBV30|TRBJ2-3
CAWSRTDTQYF
TGTGCCTGGAGTAGGACAGATACGCAGTATTTT
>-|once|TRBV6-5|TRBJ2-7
CASSYGRRGPYEQYF
TGTGCCAGCAGTTACGGTCGCAGGGGACCTTACGAGCAGTACTTC
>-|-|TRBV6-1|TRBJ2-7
CASSEAGVYEQYF
TGTGCCAGCAGTGAAGCGGGCGTCTACGAGCAGTACTTC
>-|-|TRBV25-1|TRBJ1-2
CASIGGAGYTF
TGTGCCAGCATAGGAGGTGCTGGCTACACCTTC
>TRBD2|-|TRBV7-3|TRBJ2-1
CASSLAAGLAHNEQFF
TGTGCCAGCAGCTTAGCAGCGGGACTAGCTCACAATGAGCAGTTCTTC
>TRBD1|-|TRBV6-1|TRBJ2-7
CASSEEPGQASYEQYF
TGTGCCAGCAGTGAAGAACCGGGACAGGCCTCCTACGAGCAGTACTTC
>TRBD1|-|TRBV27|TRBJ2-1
CASSSRQGRTTYNEQFF
TGTGCCAGCAGTTCAAGACAGGGGCGGACCACCTACAATGAGCAGTTCTTC
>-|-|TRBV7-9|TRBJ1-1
CASSSSGGINTEAFF
TGTGCCAGCAGCTCTAGTGGAGGGATCAACACTGAAGCTTTCTTT
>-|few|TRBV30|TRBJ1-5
CAWDTGIVNQPQHF
TGTGCCTGGGATACCGGGATTGTGAATCAGCCCCAGCATTTT
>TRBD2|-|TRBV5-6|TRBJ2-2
CASSLGPSGLTGELFF
TGTGCCAGCAGCTTGGGCCCTAGCGGACTAACCGGGGAGCTGTTTTTT
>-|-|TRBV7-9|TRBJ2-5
CASSSLEETQYF
TGTGCCAGCAGCTCGCTAGAGGAGACCCAGTACTTC
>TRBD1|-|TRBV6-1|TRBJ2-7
CASSLEGTARYF
TGTGCCAGCAGCCTCGAGGGGACAGCGAGATACTTC
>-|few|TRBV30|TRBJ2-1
CAWSGYNEQFF
TGTGCCTGGAGTGGTTACAATGAGCAGTTCTTC
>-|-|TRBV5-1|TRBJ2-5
CASSHWDSPGQETQYF
TGCGCCAGCAGCCACTGGGACTCCCCGGGACAAGAGACCCAGTACTTC
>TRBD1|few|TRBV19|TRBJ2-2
CASHSWDRGPTGELFF
TGTGCCAGCCATTCTTGGGACAGGGGGCCCACCGGGGAGCTGTTTTTT
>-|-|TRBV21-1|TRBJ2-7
CASSGLGPYEQYF
TGTGCCAGCAGTGGACTGGGCCCCTACGAGCAGTACTTC
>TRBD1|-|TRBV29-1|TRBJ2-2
CSAGQGRGGELFF
TGCAGCGCGGGACAGGGGAGGGGCGGGGAGCTGTTTTTT
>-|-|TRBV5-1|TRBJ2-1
CASSQIRDLIFNEQFF
TGCGCCAGCAGCCAAATCCGGGACTTGATTTTCAATGAGCAGTTCTTC
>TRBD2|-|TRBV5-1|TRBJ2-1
CASSISGTKNNEQFF
TGCGCCAGCAGCATTTCCGGGACTAAAAACAATGAGCAGTTCTTC
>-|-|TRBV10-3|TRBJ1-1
CAISSTGEAFF
TGTGCCATCAGTTCGACGGGAGAAGCTTTCTTT
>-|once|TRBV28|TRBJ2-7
CASSFLTGLFYEQYF
TGTGCCAGCAGTTTTTTGACAGGCCTATTCTACGAGCAGTACTTC
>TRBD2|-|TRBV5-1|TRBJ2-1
CASSFSGSTYNEQFF
TGCGCCAGCAGCTTTAGCGGGAGCACCTACAATGAGCAGTTCTTC
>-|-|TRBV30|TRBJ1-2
CAWSVGARGAGYTF
TGTGCCTGGAGTGTGGGGGCGAGGGGAGCTGGCTACACCTTC
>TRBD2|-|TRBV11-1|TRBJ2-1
CASTSGMDEQFF
TGTGCCAGCACTAGCGGGATGGATGAGCAGTTCTTC
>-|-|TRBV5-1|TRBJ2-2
CASSLAGGYTGELFF
TGCGCCAGCAGCTTGGCGGGGGGCTACACCGGGGAGCTGTTTTTT
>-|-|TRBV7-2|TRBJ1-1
CASRAGVWTEAFF
TGTGCCAGCAGAGCAGGGGTTTGGACTGAAGCTTTCTTT
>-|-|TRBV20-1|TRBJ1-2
CSARQQRGFTF
TGCAGTGCTAGACAACAGCGCGGTTTCACCTTC
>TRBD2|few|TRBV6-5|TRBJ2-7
CATRLAGGGEQYF
TGTGCCACGCGACTAGCGGGAGGTGGCGAGCAGTACTTC